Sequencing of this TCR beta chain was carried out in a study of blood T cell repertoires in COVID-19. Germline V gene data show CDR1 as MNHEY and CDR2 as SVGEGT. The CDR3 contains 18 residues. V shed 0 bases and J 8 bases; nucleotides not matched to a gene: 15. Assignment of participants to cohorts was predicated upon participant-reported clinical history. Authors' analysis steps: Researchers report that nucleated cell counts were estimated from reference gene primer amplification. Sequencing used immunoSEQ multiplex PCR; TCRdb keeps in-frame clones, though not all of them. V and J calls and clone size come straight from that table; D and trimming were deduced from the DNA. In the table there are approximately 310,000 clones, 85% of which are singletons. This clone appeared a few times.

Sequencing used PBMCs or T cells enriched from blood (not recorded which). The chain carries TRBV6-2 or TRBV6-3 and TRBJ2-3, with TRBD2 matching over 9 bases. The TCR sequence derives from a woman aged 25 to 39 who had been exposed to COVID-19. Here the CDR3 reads CASSYSSSGSFEVGTQYF. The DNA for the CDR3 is TGTGCCAGCAGTTACTCGAGTAGCGGGAGTTTTGAAGTCGGTACGCAGTATTTT.